This TCR beta chain was profiled in a study of blood T cell repertoires in COVID-19. Across the whole study: The United States, Italy and Spain supplied acute and convalescent COVID-19 samples. The analysed material was cDNA or gDNA that came from T cells, B-cell-depleted T cells, or PBMCs.

In the original workflow: Estimation of nucleated cell counts relied on the amplification of reference gene primers. Method: immunoSEQ multiplex PCR; TCRdb's copy keeps in-frame clones and lacks some. From that table come the V and J calls and clone size; the DNA was used to work out D and trimming. The sample lists over 200,000 clones, roughly nine tenths seen once, with about 3.1% in the top ten. Ages ranged from about 18 to 100 years, with residence in about 24 US areas. V lost 0 bases and J 0 bases, leaving 8 bases between the germline ends. The length of the CDR3 is 15 residues. Germline V gene data show CDR1 as MNHEY and CDR2 as SVGEGT.

This sequence originates from a woman in her fifties or sixties in a cohort exposed to, infected with or recovered from COVID-19 (not recorded which). Specimen: PBMCs or T cells enriched from blood (not recorded which). This chain joins TRBV6-2 or TRBV6-3 and TRBJ1-1; maybe TRBD1 (5 bases). Here the CDR3 DNA reads TGTGCCAGCAGTTACTCGTCAGGGATGAACACTGAAGCTTTCTTT. It specifies CASSYSSGMNTEAFF.